The clone carrying this T cell receptor (beta chain) was observed a few times. This sample stems from a study of blood T cell repertoires in COVID-19. Overall study context: T cells, B-cell-depleted T cells, or PBMCs supplied cDNA or gDNA.

This table comes from immunoSEQ multiplex PCR, and its TCRdb copy is limited to in-frame clones, with some not included. The top ten clones hold around 4.5% of a sample with over 100,000 clones, approximately 90% of them seen once. This CDR3 contains 15 residues. Germline CDR1 is MNHNS and CDR2 is SASEGT. The V segment lost 2 bases and the J segment 5 bases; nucleotides outside the gene matches: 7. The source is a man in his fifties or sixties with COVID-19, enrolled during active disease. Sequencing was carried out using peripheral blood. V is TRBV6-1 and J is TRBJ2-7, with TRBD2 matching 9 bases. The CDR3 region has the DNA TGTGCCAGCAGTGAAAGTTGGGCGGGGGGGAACGAGCAGTACTTC. Residues: CASSESWAGGNEQYF.